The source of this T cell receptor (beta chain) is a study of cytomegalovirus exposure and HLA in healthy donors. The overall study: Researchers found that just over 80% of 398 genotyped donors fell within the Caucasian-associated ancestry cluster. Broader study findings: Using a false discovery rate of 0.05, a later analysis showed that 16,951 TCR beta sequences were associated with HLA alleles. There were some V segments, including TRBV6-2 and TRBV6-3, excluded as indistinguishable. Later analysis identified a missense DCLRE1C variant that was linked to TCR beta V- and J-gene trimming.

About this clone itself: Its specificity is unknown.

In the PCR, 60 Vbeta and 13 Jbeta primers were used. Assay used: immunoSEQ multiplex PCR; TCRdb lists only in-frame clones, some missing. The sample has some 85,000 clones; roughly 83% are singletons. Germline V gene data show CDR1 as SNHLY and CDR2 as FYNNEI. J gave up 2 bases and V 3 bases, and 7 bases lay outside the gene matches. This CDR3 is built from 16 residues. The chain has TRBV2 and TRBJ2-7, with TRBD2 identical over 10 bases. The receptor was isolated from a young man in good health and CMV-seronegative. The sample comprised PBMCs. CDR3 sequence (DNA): TGTGCCAGCAGTGACCCCGGACTAGCGGAACCCTACGAGCAGTACTTC. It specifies CASSDPGLAEPYEQYF.